A selection of T cell receptor beta chains follows, all from one sample in a study of blood T cell repertoires in COVID-19. Clones were read by immunoSEQ multiplex PCR, and TCRdb kept only the in-frame ones, dropping some. The profile shows some 13,000 clones, approximately 86% of them singletons. The material sequenced was peripheral blood. These receptors all come from a man older than 75 with acute or convalescent COVID-19. CDR3s include the opening cysteine and the closing phenylalanine or tryptophan. Each record gives: D gene, J gene, CDR3 length, V gene, clone size, CDR3 DNA, CDR3 protein. The D gene is left open where the match is weak. The listing skips clone size in some rows; elsewhere it reads once, few, many or a size class.

d_call: TRBD1; j_call: TRBJ1-2; cdr3_length: 17; v_call: TRBV3-1/TRBV3-2; clone_size: .; cdr3_nt: TGTGCCAGCAGTCCCGGGACAGGACTTCCTAACTATGGTGGCTACACCTTC; cdr3_aa: CASSPGTGLPNYGGYTF
d_call: .; j_call: TRBJ2-2; cdr3_length: 16; v_call: TRBV19; clone_size: .; cdr3_nt: TGTGCCAGTAGTTTCGGGACACCCCCTTACACCGGGGAGCTGTTTTTT; cdr3_aa: CASSFGTPPYTGELFF
d_call: TRBD1; j_call: TRBJ1-5; cdr3_length: 14; v_call: TRBV5-8; clone_size: once; cdr3_nt: TGTGCCAGCAGCTTGGACAGGGGGCTGGCGCCCCAGCATTTT; cdr3_aa: CASSLDRGLAPQHF
d_call: .; j_call: TRBJ2-1; cdr3_length: 15; v_call: TRBV5-1; clone_size: once; cdr3_nt: TGCGCCAGCAGCCCCTACGGGACTTTCGACAATGAGCAGTTCTTC; cdr3_aa: CASSPYGTFDNEQFF
d_call: .; j_call: TRBJ1-6; cdr3_length: 15; v_call: TRBV6-2/TRBV6-3; clone_size: .; cdr3_nt: TGTGCCAGCAGTGATCCGGGACTGAATAATTCACCCCTCCACTTT; cdr3_aa: CASSDPGLNNSPLHF
d_call: TRBD2; j_call: TRBJ2-5; cdr3_length: 15; v_call: TRBV11-3; clone_size: .; cdr3_nt: TGTGCCAGCAGCTTGAATAGCGGGAGGGGAGAGACCCAGTACTTC; cdr3_aa: CASSLNSGRGETQYF
d_call: TRBD2; j_call: TRBJ2-7; cdr3_length: 14; v_call: TRBV29-1; clone_size: .; cdr3_nt: TGCAGCGTACCTAGCGGGAGAAGTAGGGACGAGCAGTACTTC; cdr3_aa: CSVPSGRSRDEQYF
d_call: TRBD2; j_call: TRBJ2-3; cdr3_length: 18; v_call: TRBV2; clone_size: .; cdr3_nt: TGTGCCAGCAGTGATTGGTTCTCGGGACTAGCGGCCACAGATACGCAGTATTTT; cdr3_aa: CASSDWFSGLAATDTQYF
d_call: .; j_call: TRBJ1-6; cdr3_length: 14; v_call: TRBV5-8; clone_size: once; cdr3_nt: TGTGCCAGCAGCTTCTACTCCTATAATTCACCCCTCCACTTT; cdr3_aa: CASSFYSYNSPLHF
d_call: TRBD2; j_call: TRBJ2-3; cdr3_length: 16; v_call: TRBV4-1; clone_size: .; cdr3_nt: TGCGCCAGCAGCGGGCGACTAGCGGAGAACACAGATACGCAGTATTTT; cdr3_aa: CASSGRLAENTDTQYF
d_call: .; j_call: TRBJ2-5; cdr3_length: 16; v_call: TRBV3-1/TRBV3-2; clone_size: .; cdr3_nt: TGTGCCAGCAGCCAAGATACTGGGACTGAACAAGAGACCCAGTACTTC; cdr3_aa: CASSQDTGTEQETQYF
d_call: TRBD1; j_call: TRBJ2-3; cdr3_length: 14; v_call: TRBV5-1; clone_size: .; cdr3_nt: TGCGCCAGCAGGACAGGGTCTAGCACAGATACGCAGTATTTT; cdr3_aa: CASRTGSSTDTQYF
d_call: TRBD1; j_call: TRBJ1-2; cdr3_length: 15; v_call: TRBV6-5; clone_size: .; cdr3_nt: TGTGCCAGCAGTTACGGGGGACAGACCTTCTATGGCTACACCTTC; cdr3_aa: CASSYGGQTFYGYTF
d_call: .; j_call: TRBJ2-1; cdr3_length: 15; v_call: TRBV6-5; clone_size: .; cdr3_nt: TGTGCCAGCATTATAACGGGGAGAAAAGACAATGAGCAGTTCTTC; cdr3_aa: CASIITGRKDNEQFF
d_call: .; j_call: TRBJ1-1; cdr3_length: 13; v_call: TRBV11-3; clone_size: .; cdr3_nt: TGTGCCAGCAGCCATCAGGGTCGGACTGAAGCTTTCTTT; cdr3_aa: CASSHQGRTEAFF
d_call: TRBD1; j_call: TRBJ1-1; cdr3_length: 15; v_call: TRBV5-5; clone_size: .; cdr3_nt: TGTGCCAGCAGCTTGGGAGGGACAGGGGGCGAGGTGGCTTTCTTT; cdr3_aa: CASSLGGTGGEVAFF
d_call: .; j_call: TRBJ2-5; cdr3_length: 12; v_call: TRBV15; clone_size: medium-sized; cdr3_nt: TGTGCCACCAGCGGGACAAGAGAGACCCAGTACTTC; cdr3_aa: CATSGTRETQYF
d_call: TRBD2; j_call: TRBJ2-1; cdr3_length: 18; v_call: TRBV7-3; clone_size: .; cdr3_nt: TGTGCCAGCAGCCCTACCCCTTCCGGGACTAGCGGGAGTAATGAGCAGTTCTTC; cdr3_aa: CASSPTPSGTSGSNEQFF
d_call: .; j_call: TRBJ1-6; cdr3_length: 12; v_call: TRBV5-4; clone_size: .; cdr3_nt: TGTGCCAGCAGCCGGGAGATTTCACCCCTCCACTTT; cdr3_aa: CASSREISPLHF
d_call: .; j_call: TRBJ1-1; cdr3_length: 12; v_call: TRBV11-3; clone_size: few; cdr3_nt: TGTGCCAGCAGCTTGAGGGACACTGAAGCTTTCTTT; cdr3_aa: CASSLRDTEAFF
d_call: TRBD2; j_call: TRBJ2-3; cdr3_length: 18; v_call: TRBV11-3; clone_size: .; cdr3_nt: TGTGCCAGCAGCTTTTCCATTGGAGCGGGAGACTCAACAGATACGCAGTATTTT; cdr3_aa: CASSFSIGAGDSTDTQYF
d_call: TRBD2; j_call: TRBJ2-3; cdr3_length: 15; v_call: TRBV5-1; clone_size: .; cdr3_nt: TGCGCCAGCACCGGTGGGACTACAAACACAGATACGCAGTATTTT; cdr3_aa: CASTGGTTNTDTQYF
d_call: TRBD1; j_call: TRBJ1-1; cdr3_length: 14; v_call: TRBV7-2; clone_size: .; cdr3_nt: TGTGCCAGCAGCCCGGGACAGGTGGGTGCTGAAGCTTTCTTT; cdr3_aa: CASSPGQVGAEAFF
d_call: .; j_call: TRBJ1-2; cdr3_length: 13; v_call: TRBV21-1; clone_size: .; cdr3_nt: TGTGCCAGCAGCACACAGGGGGCGTACGGCTACACCTTC; cdr3_aa: CASSTQGAYGYTF
d_call: .; j_call: TRBJ2-1; cdr3_length: 13; v_call: TRBV5-1; clone_size: .; cdr3_nt: TGCGCCAGCAGCTTGGGTCGAGGGAGGAGTAAGTTCTTC; cdr3_aa: CASSLGRGRSKFF
d_call: .; j_call: TRBJ1-6; cdr3_length: 14; v_call: TRBV9; clone_size: .; cdr3_nt: TGTGCCAGCAGCAGAGAGGCGGGGGTCTCACCCCTCCACTTT; cdr3_aa: CASSREAGVSPLHF
d_call: .; j_call: TRBJ1-4; cdr3_length: 15; v_call: TRBV11-3; clone_size: once; cdr3_nt: TGTGCCAGCAGCTTAGTTGAGTCGCCCCTCGAAAAACTGTTTTTT; cdr3_aa: CASSLVESPLEKLFF
d_call: TRBD2; j_call: TRBJ2-1; cdr3_length: 15; v_call: TRBV6-6; clone_size: .; cdr3_nt: TGTGCCAGCAGTTCCGTTAGCGGGAGCGACAATGAGCAGTTCTTC; cdr3_aa: CASSSVSGSDNEQFF
d_call: .; j_call: TRBJ1-1; cdr3_length: 12; v_call: TRBV7-8; clone_size: .; cdr3_nt: TGTGCCAGCAGCTTGGACAAGTCGAAAGCTTTCTTT; cdr3_aa: CASSLDKSKAFF
d_call: TRBD1; j_call: TRBJ2-2; cdr3_length: 17; v_call: TRBV15; clone_size: .; cdr3_nt: TGTGCCACCAGCAGAGATCGCCGGACAGGGCGCACCGGGGAGCTGTTTTTT; cdr3_aa: CATSRDRRTGRTGELFF
d_call: .; j_call: TRBJ2-7; cdr3_length: 16; v_call: TRBV11-3; clone_size: once; cdr3_nt: TGTGCCAGCAGCTTAGAACAATCGGGAGGGGGCCACGAGCAGTACTTC; cdr3_aa: CASSLEQSGGGHEQYF
d_call: .; j_call: TRBJ1-2; cdr3_length: 11; v_call: TRBV5-6; clone_size: .; cdr3_nt: TGTGCCAGCAGCGTGGAAACTAGGATCTCCTTC; cdr3_aa: CASSVETRISF
d_call: TRBD1; j_call: TRBJ2-7; cdr3_length: 16; v_call: TRBV18; clone_size: once; cdr3_nt: TGTGCCAGCTCACCCGGACAGGGGGCGATTAAGTACGAGCAGTACTTC; cdr3_aa: CASSPGQGAIKYEQYF
d_call: .; j_call: TRBJ1-6; cdr3_length: 15; v_call: TRBV16; clone_size: .; cdr3_nt: TGTGCCAGCAGAGCCAATTTGGGGCCTAATTCACCCCTCCACTTT; cdr3_aa: CASRANLGPNSPLHF
d_call: TRBD1; j_call: TRBJ1-6; cdr3_length: 15; v_call: TRBV6-1; clone_size: few; cdr3_nt: TGTGCCAGCAGTGATCGACAGGGGGGTAATTCACCCCTCCACTTT; cdr3_aa: CASSDRQGGNSPLHF
d_call: .; j_call: TRBJ2-7; cdr3_length: 14; v_call: TRBV29-1; clone_size: .; cdr3_nt: TGCAGCGTCCTCCCCCGGGACTCGGGCTACGAGCAGTACTTC; cdr3_aa: CSVLPRDSGYEQYF
d_call: TRBD2; j_call: TRBJ2-1; cdr3_length: 15; v_call: TRBV7-6; clone_size: .; cdr3_nt: TGTGCCAGCAGCCCCCTAGCGGCCTCCTACAATGAGCAGTTCTTC; cdr3_aa: CASSPLAASYNEQFF
d_call: .; j_call: TRBJ1-5; cdr3_length: 13; v_call: TRBV19; clone_size: .; cdr3_nt: TGTGCCAGTAGCTTGAACAGGGACCAGCCCCAGCATTTT; cdr3_aa: CASSLNRDQPQHF
d_call: TRBD1; j_call: TRBJ1-1; cdr3_length: 13; v_call: TRBV2; clone_size: .; cdr3_nt: TGTGCCACCTCGGGACAGGGTAACACTGAAGCTTTCTTT; cdr3_aa: CATSGQGNTEAFF
d_call: TRBD2; j_call: TRBJ2-1; cdr3_length: 17; v_call: TRBV7-2; clone_size: once; cdr3_nt: TGTGCCAGCAGCTGGAGGACTAGCGGGGGCCCCTACAATGAGCAGTTCTTC; cdr3_aa: CASSWRTSGGPYNEQFF
d_call: .; j_call: TRBJ1-5; cdr3_length: 13; v_call: TRBV5-8; clone_size: .; cdr3_nt: TGTGCCAGCAGCTTGATGAGTTCGGGGCCCCAGCATTTT; cdr3_aa: CASSLMSSGPQHF
d_call: .; j_call: TRBJ1-6; cdr3_length: 16; v_call: TRBV19; clone_size: .; cdr3_nt: TGTGCCAGTAGCAGGTACAGGGTACTGGCTAATTCACCCCTCCACTTT; cdr3_aa: CASSRYRVLANSPLHF
d_call: .; j_call: TRBJ1-1; cdr3_length: 12; v_call: TRBV29-1; clone_size: .; cdr3_nt: TGCAGCGTTAAGAGGTTGGACACTGAAGCTTTCTTT; cdr3_aa: CSVKRLDTEAFF
d_call: .; j_call: TRBJ2-7; cdr3_length: 15; v_call: TRBV5-4; clone_size: .; cdr3_nt: TGTGCCAGCAGCGACCTCGGTGCGGCCCTTGAAAGGCAGTACTTC; cdr3_aa: CASSDLGAALERQYF
d_call: TRBD1; j_call: TRBJ2-5; cdr3_length: 15; v_call: TRBV9; clone_size: .; cdr3_nt: TGTGCCAGCAGCGTAGGGACAGGGCAACAAGAGACCCAGTACTTC; cdr3_aa: CASSVGTGQQETQYF
d_call: .; j_call: TRBJ2-1; cdr3_length: 15; v_call: TRBV30; clone_size: .; cdr3_nt: TGTGCCTGGAGTGTGAGGCAGAGCTGGTACAATGAGCAGTTCTTC; cdr3_aa: CAWSVRQSWYNEQFF
d_call: .; j_call: TRBJ2-1; cdr3_length: 14; v_call: TRBV6-4; clone_size: .; cdr3_nt: TGTGCCAGCAGTGCAGGGGCGCGTTCCCATGAGCAGTTCTTC; cdr3_aa: CASSAGARSHEQFF
d_call: TRBD1; j_call: TRBJ1-2; cdr3_length: 13; v_call: TRBV7-2; clone_size: .; cdr3_nt: TGTGCCAGCAGCATTGACCTAGACAGGGTTTACACCTTC; cdr3_aa: CASSIDLDRVYTF
d_call: TRBD1; j_call: TRBJ2-5; cdr3_length: 16; v_call: TRBV5-1; clone_size: .; cdr3_nt: TGCGCCAGCAGCTTGGCAGGGACAGGGGGCCAAGAGACCCAGTACTTC; cdr3_aa: CASSLAGTGGQETQYF
d_call: .; j_call: TRBJ2-1; cdr3_length: 14; v_call: TRBV5-4; clone_size: .; cdr3_nt: TGTGCCAGCAGTTGGCCTCGCGCGGACAATGAGCAGTTCTTC; cdr3_aa: CASSWPRADNEQFF
d_call: .; j_call: TRBJ2-1; cdr3_length: 12; v_call: TRBV11-3; clone_size: .; cdr3_nt: TGTGCCAGCAGCTTAATGGTGACAGAGCAGTTCTTC; cdr3_aa: CASSLMVTEQFF